Sequencing of this TCR beta chain was carried out in a study of regulatory T cells in long-lasting Graves disease. About the research overall: The study counted Graves' disease as persistent given over 5 years of antithyroid drugs and positive TSH receptor antibodies.

This clonotype was counted many times. The V gene lost 6 bases and the J gene lost 1 base, with 15 bases spanning the gap. The CDR3 contains 15 residues. Germline-derived CDR1 and CDR2 are MNHEY and SMNVEV (reference sequence). Time point noted: persistent/refractory GD, antithyroid drugs over 5 years with positive TRAb. RNA extracted from PBMCs served as the sequencing template. Graves' disease diagnosis followed American Thyroid Association guidelines. Those enrolled as patients came out of an endocrinology department in Xi'an, China. Sequencing libraries for TCR beta were prepared with iRepertoire HTBI primers and Arm-PCR of CDR3 regions. MiXCR, run by TCRdb on the multiplex PCR reads, gives a single entry per CDR3 protein. The sample holds over 650,000 distinct CDR3 sequences, 25% to 35% seen once.

This sequence originates from a female donor with Graves disease. The specimen comprised peripheral blood mononuclear cells (PBMCs), sampled when the disease was refractory, from a patient treated with antithyroid drugs. The chain is built from TRBV27 and TRBJ1-1; a weak D match, TRBD1 (5 bases). The CDR3 DNA reads TGTGCCAGCAGGACTCGCTGGGGACCGAACACTGAAGCTTTCTTT. It encodes CASRTRWGPNTEAFF.